This record looks at one T cell receptor beta chain sequence and its context. What this receptor recognizes is not known. No quality values exist for individual bases; no much larger clone is one base distant. CDR1 and CDR2 are drawn from the germline V gene: SGDLS, YYNGEE. The trim is 0 bases for V and 4 bases for J, with a gap of 11 bases between the germline ends. The CDR3 numbers 16 residues from cysteine through phenylalanine. Of all the DNA, just the CDR3 is kept, 48 bases in frame from base 1. This entry belongs to a study of T cell changes during pregnancy in multiple sclerosis (dated by TCRdb to between 2018 and 2020). Regarding the complete study: The study examined how the T cell repertoire changed over the course of pregnancy in women with multiple sclerosis.

The library was generated by the immunoSEQ multiplex PCR assay. Here the immuneACCESS table is served through TCRdb, limited to in-frame sequences with V and J called. Missing clones are a known gap in these copies; in checked studies unresolved V genes cover under half, and the rest lacks a known reason. The sample yields approximately 46,000 clones; 90% were counted once. The ten largest clonotypes hold approximately 4.9% of the sample. The chain is assembled from TRBV9 and TRBJ2-6, and possibly TRBD2, on 6 matching bases. This material consisted of peripheral blood, taken after pregnancy. The TCR originated in a female donor in good health, enrolled as a control in a pregnancy study. In nucleotide form, the sequence is TGTGCCAGCAGCGTAGCGCCGGGAGTAGGGGCCAACGTCCTGACTTTC. This gives the protein CASSVAPGVGANVLTF. Reference TRBV9 and TRBJ2-6 genes cover what lies past the CDR3, so the full variable domain is DSGVTQTPKHLITATGQRVTLRCSPRSGDLSVYWYQQSLDQGLQFLIQYYNGEERAKGNILERFSAQQFPDLHSELNLSSLELGDSALYFCASSVAPGVGANVLTFGAGSRLTVL.